What follows is one T cell receptor (beta chain) and its context. The source of the sample is a study of glioma-infiltrating T cells after dendritic cell vaccination. The immunoSEQ assay amplified TCRB CDR3 from up to about 2 ug DNA. Libraries were prepared by immunoSEQ multiplex PCR; TCRdb keeps only in-frame clonotypes and omits some of them. Of 99,000 or so clones listed, around 89% were seen once; the top ten hold approximately 2.7%. Deletions cut 7 bases from V and 3 bases from J, with 12 bases between. This CDR3 spans 13 amino acids. Germline V CDR1 and CDR2: ENHRY, SYGVKD. The time point denotes: after dendritic cell vaccination, including at tumor progression/relapse.

The receptor comes from a human donor with glioblastoma. Sequencing used blood, obtained after dendritic cell vaccination. The chain couples TRBV10-3 to TRBJ1-1; D is perhaps TRBD1 (5 bases). For the CDR3, the DNA is TGTGCCATCAAACCCGGGGGAGACACTGAAGCTTTCTTT. It specifies CAIKPGGDTEAFF.